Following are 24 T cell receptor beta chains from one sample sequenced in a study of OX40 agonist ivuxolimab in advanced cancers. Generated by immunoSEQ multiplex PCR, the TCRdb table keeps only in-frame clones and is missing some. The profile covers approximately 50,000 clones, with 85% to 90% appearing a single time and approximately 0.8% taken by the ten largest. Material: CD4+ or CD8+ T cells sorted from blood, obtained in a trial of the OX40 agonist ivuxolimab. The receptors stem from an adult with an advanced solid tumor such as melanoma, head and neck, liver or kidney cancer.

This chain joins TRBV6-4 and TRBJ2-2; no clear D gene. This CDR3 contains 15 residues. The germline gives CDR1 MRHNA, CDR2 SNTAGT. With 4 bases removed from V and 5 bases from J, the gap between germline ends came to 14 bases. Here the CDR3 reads CASSVTPYPTGELFF. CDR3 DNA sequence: TGTGCCAGCAGTGTCACCCCCTATCCTACCGGGGAGCTGTTTTTT.

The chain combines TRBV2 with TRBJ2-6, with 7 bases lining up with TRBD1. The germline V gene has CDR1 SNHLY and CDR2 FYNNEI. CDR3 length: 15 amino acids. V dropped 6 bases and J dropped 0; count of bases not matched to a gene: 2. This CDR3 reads CASRGQTSGANVLTF. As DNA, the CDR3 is TGTGCCAGCAGGGGACAGACCTCTGGGGCCAACGTCCTGACTTTC.

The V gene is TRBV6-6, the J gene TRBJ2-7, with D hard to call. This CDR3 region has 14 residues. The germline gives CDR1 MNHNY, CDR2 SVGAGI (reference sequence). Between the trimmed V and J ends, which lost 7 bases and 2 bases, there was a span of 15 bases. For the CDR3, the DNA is TGTGCCAGCAACCTAGACATGTACACCTACGAGCAGTACTTC. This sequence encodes CASNLDMYTYEQYF.

The CDR3 bases are TGTGCCAGCACGGTCAGGGGCCTTGGCTACACCTTC. Encoded protein: CASTVRGLGYTF. The V gene is TRBV2, the J gene TRBJ1-2, with D possibly matching TRBD1 (6 bases). From germline, CDR1 is SNHLY and CDR2 FYNNEI. V lost 7 bases to trimming and J lost 7 bases, with 13 bases between them. This CDR3 comprises 12 residues.

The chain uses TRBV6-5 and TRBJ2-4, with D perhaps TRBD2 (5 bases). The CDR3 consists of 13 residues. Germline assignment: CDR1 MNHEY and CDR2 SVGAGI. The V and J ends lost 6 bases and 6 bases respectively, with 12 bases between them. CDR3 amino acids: CASRSLGGNIQYF. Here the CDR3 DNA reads TGTGCCAGCAGATCCCTCGGAGGAAACATTCAGTACTTC.

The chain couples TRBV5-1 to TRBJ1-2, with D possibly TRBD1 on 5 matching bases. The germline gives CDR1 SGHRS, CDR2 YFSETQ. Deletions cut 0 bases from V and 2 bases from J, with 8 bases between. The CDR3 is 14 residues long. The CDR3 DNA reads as TGCGCCAGCAGCTTGGATCGGGGGAACTATGGCTACACCTTC. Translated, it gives CASSLDRGNYGYTF.

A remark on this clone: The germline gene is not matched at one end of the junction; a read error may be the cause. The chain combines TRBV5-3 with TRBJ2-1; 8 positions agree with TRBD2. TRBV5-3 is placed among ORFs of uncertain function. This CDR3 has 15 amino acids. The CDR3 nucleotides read TGTGCCAGCAGCTTATCCAGCGGGGGACCGAATGAGCAGTTCTTC. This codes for CASSLSSGGPNEQFF.

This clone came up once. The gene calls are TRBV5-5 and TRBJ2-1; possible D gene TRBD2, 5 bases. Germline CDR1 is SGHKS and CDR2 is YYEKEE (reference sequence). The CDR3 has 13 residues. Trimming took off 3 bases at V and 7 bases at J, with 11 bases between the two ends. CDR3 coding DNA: TGTGCCAGCAGCTCCCTTTCGGGGAATGAGCAGTTCTTC. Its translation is CASSSLSGNEQFF.

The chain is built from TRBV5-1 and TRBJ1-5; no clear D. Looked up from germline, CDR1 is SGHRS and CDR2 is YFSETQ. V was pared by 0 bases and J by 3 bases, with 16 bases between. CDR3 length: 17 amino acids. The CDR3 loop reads CASSLAYLGTYNQPQHF. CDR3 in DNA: TGCGCCAGCAGCTTGGCGTACCTAGGTACCTACAATCAGCCCCAGCATTTT.

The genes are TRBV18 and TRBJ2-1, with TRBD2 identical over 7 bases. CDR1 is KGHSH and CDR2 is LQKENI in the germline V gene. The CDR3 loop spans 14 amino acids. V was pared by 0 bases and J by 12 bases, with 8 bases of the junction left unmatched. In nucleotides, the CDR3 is TGTGCCAGCTCACCACCCCTAGCGGCCAAGTCGCAGTTCTTC. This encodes CASSPPLAAKSQFF. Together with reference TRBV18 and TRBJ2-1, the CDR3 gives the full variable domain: NAGVMQNPRHLVRRRGQEARLRCSPMKGHSHVYWYRQLPEEGLKFMVYLQKENIIDESGMPKERFSAEFPKEGPSILRIQQVVRGDSAAYFCASSPPLAAKSQFFGPGTRLTVL.

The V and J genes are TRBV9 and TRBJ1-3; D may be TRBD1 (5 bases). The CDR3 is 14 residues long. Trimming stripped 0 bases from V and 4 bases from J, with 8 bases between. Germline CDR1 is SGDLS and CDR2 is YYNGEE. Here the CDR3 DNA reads TGTGCCAGCAGCGTAGAGGGGAACGGAAACACCATATATTTT. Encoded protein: CASSVEGNGNTIYF.

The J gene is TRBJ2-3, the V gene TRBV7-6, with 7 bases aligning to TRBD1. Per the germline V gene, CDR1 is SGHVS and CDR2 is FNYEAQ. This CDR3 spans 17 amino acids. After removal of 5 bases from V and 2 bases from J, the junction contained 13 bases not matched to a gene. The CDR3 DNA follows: TGTGCCAGCAGCGTTAGACAGGGCAGGGGTGCCACAGATACGCAGTATTTT. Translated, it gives CASSVRQGRGATDTQYF. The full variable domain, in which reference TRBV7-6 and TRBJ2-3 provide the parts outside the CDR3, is GAGVSQSPRYKVTKRGQDVALRCDPISGHVSLYWYRQALGQGPEFLTYFNYEAQQDKSGLPNDRFSAERPEGSISTLTIQRTEQRDSAMYRCASSVRQGRGATDTQYFGPGTRLTVL.

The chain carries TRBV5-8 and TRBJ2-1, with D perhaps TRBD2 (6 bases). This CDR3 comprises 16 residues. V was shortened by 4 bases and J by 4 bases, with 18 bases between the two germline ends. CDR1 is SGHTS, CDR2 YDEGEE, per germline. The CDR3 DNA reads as TGTGCCAGCAGCGTAGTCGGTGGGGGGTTATACAATGAGCAGTTCTTC. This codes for CASSVVGGGLYNEQFF.

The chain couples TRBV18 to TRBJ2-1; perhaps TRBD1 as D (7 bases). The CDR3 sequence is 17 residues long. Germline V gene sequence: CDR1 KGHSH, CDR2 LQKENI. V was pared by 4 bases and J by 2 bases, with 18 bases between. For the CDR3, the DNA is TGTGCCAGCTCACTCTTCCATCAGGGGGGAACCTACAATGAGCAGTTCTTC. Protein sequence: CASSLFHQGGTYNEQFF. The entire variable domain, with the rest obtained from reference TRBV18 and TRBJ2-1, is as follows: NAGVMQNPRHLVRRRGQEARLRCSPMKGHSHVYWYRQLPEEGLKFMVYLQKENIIDESGMPKERFSAEFPKEGPSILRIQQVVRGDSAAYFCASSLFHQGGTYNEQFFGPGTRLTVL.

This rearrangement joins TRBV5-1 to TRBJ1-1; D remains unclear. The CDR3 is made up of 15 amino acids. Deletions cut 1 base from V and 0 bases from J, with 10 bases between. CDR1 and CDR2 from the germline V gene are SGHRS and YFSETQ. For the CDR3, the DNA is TGCGCCAGCAGCTTGACGACAAGGATGAACACTGAAGCTTTCTTT. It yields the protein CASSLTTRMNTEAFF.

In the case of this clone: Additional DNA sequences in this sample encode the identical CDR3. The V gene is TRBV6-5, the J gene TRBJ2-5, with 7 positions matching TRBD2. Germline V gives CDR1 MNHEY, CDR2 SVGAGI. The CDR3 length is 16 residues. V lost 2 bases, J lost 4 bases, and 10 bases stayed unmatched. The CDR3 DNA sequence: TGTGCCAGCAGTTACAGGCGGGAGCTGGGGGGAGAGACCCAGTACTTC. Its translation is CASSYRRELGGETQYF.

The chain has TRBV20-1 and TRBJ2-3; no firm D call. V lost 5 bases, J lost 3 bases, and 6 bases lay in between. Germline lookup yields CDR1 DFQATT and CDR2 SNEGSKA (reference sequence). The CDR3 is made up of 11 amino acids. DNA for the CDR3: TGCAGTGCTCAACAGACAGATACGCAGTATTTT. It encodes CSAQQTDTQYF.

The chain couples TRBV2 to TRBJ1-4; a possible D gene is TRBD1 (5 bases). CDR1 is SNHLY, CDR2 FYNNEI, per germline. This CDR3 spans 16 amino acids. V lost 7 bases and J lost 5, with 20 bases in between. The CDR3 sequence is CASNSVPTGVNEKLFF. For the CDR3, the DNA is TGTGCCAGCAACTCCGTCCCCACAGGTGTAAATGAAAAACTGTTTTTT.

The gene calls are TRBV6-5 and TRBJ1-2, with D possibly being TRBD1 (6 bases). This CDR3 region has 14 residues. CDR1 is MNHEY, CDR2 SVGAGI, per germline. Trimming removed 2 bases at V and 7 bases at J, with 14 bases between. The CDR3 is CASSYNGRGGGYTF. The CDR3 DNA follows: TGTGCCAGCAGTTACAATGGGAGGGGGGGTGGCTACACCTTC.

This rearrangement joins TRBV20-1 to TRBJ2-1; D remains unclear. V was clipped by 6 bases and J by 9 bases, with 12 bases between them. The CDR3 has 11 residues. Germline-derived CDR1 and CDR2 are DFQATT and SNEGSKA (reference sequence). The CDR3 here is CSAASRTEQFF. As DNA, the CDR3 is TGCAGTGCAGCCAGCCGTACTGAGCAGTTCTTC.

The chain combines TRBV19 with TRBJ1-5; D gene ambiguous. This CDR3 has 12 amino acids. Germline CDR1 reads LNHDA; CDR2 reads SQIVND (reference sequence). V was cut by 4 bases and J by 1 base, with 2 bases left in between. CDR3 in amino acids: CASSNSNQPQHF. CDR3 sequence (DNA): TGTGCCAGTAGTAACAGCAATCAGCCCCAGCATTTT.

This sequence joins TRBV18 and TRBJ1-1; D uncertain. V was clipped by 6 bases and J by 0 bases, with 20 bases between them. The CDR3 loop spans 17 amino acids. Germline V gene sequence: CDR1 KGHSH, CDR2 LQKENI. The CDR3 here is CASSLELDTEMNTEAFF. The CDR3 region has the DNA TGTGCCAGCTCTCTCGAACTAGACACCGAGATGAACACTGAAGCTTTCTTT.

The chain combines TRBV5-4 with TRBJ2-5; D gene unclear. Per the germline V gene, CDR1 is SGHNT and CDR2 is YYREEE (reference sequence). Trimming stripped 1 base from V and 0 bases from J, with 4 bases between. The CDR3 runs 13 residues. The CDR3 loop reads CASSLRHQETQYF. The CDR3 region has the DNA TGTGCCAGCAGCTTGAGGCACCAAGAGACCCAGTACTTC.

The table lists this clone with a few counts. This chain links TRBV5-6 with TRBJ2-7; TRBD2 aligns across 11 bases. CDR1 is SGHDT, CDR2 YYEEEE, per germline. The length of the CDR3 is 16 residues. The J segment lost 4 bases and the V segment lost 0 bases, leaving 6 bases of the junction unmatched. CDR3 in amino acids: CASSLGGTSGLYEQYF. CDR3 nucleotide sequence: TGTGCCAGCAGCTTGGGGGGGACTAGCGGACTTTACGAGCAGTACTTC. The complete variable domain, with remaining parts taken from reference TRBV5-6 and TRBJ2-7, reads DAGVTQSPTHLIKTRGQQVTLRCSPKSGHDTVSWYQQALGQGPQFIFQYYEEEERQRGNFPDRFSGHQFPNYSSELNVNALLLGDSALYLCASSLGGTSGLYEQYFGPGTRLTVT.